The rows below give T cell receptor beta chains drawn from one sample of a study of cytomegalovirus exposure and HLA in healthy donors. Sequencing used immunoSEQ multiplex PCR; TCRdb keeps in-frame clones, though not all of them. The table lists 120,000 to 150,000 clones, 86% of them singletons. The sample taken for sequencing was PBMCs. Every receptor here comes from a man aged 18 to 29 in good health and CMV-seronegative. Both conserved end residues are part of each CDR3. The D gene is left open where the match is weak. Clone size is stated in some rows and not others, as once, few, many or a class when expanded.

j_call v_call clone_size d_call cdr3_aa cdr3_nt
TRBJ1-1 TRBV6-1 - TRBD1 CASSDRGPMNTEAFF TGTGCCAGCAGCGATAGGGGGCCTATGAACACTGAAGCTTTCTTT
TRBJ2-1 TRBV27 - - CASSLTPGFRRDPYNEQFF TGTGCCAGCAGTTTAACTCCGGGTTTCAGGCGGGACCCCTACAATGAGCAGTTCTTC
TRBJ2-7 TRBV5-1 - TRBD2 CASRMVGTSNEQYF TGCGCCTCCCGGATGGTTGGGACTAGCAACGAGCAGTACTTC
TRBJ2-2 TRBV10-2 - TRBD1 CASSGTGGNTGELFF TGCGCCAGCAGTGGGACAGGGGGAAACACCGGGGAGCTGTTTTTT
TRBJ2-5 TRBV11-2 - TRBD2 CASSSRTSGYSETQYF TGTGCCAGCAGCTCTCGGACTAGCGGATATTCGGAGACCCAGTACTTC
TRBJ2-7 TRBV10-1 - TRBD2 CASSTGTRNEQYF TGCGCCAGCAGTACCGGGACTAGAAACGAGCAGTACTTC
TRBJ1-6 TRBV10-3 - TRBD1 CAISDVQGHSPLHF TGTGCCATCAGTGACGTACAGGGGCACTCACCCCTCCACTTT
TRBJ2-5 TRBV5-1 - - CASSFTGLQETQYF TGCGCCAGCAGCTTCACAGGGCTCCAAGAGACCCAGTACTTC
TRBJ2-3 TRBV15 few - CATSRGARDTDTQYF TGTGCCACCAGCAGAGGTGCGCGGGACACAGATACGCAGTATTTT
TRBJ2-1 TRBV18 - TRBD2 CASSPLDGTSGAGEQFF TGTGCCAGCTCACCACTCGATGGGACTAGCGGGGCGGGAGAGCAGTTCTTC
TRBJ2-1 TRBV11-2 - TRBD2 CASSVYSAGGPFYEQFF TGTGCCAGCAGCGTGTACTCGGCGGGGGGGCCATTCTATGAGCAGTTCTTC
TRBJ1-1 TRBV30 - - CAWSVLPDREGSEAFF TGTGCCTGGAGTGTACTACCGGACAGAGAAGGGTCTGAAGCTTTCTTT
TRBJ2-3 TRBV6-4 - TRBD2 CASSDSSGSDTQYF TGTGCCAGCAGTGACTCTAGCGGGTCAGATACGCAGTATTTT
TRBJ1-4 TRBV5-6 few - CASSWGVGAIGATNEKLFF TGTGCCAGCAGCTGGGGAGTGGGGGCGATCGGGGCTACTAATGAAAAACTGTTTTTT
TRBJ2-7 TRBV5-1 - TRBD2 CASSLAKRAGGEQYF TGCGCCAGCAGCTTGGCTAAGCGGGCGGGGGGCGAGCAGTACTTC
TRBJ2-7 TRBV12-5 - TRBD1 CASGVGQTYEQYF TGTGCTAGTGGTGTGGGACAGACCTACGAGCAGTACTTC
TRBJ2-5 TRBV27 - - CASSLSPGPKETQYF TGTGCCAGCAGTTTATCCCCAGGCCCTAAAGAGACCCAGTACTTC
TRBJ1-2 TRBV18 - TRBD1 CASSPTGGSGYGYTF TGTGCCAGCTCACCTACAGGGGGCTCGGGCTATGGCTACACCTTC
TRBJ2-7 TRBV18 once TRBD1 CASSSTGGGSYEQYF TGTGCCAGCTCATCGACAGGGGGCGGTTCCTACGAGCAGTACTTC
TRBJ2-1 TRBV27 - TRBD1 CASSLDRGREQFF TGTGCCAGCAGTTTGGACAGGGGACGTGAGCAGTTCTTC
TRBJ1-3 TRBV5-1 few - CASSLAVGNTIYF TGCGCCAGCAGCTTGGCCGTAGGAAACACCATATATTTT
TRBJ2-1 TRBV11-1 - - CASSSQISSYNEQFF TGTGCCAGCAGCTCCCAGATAAGCTCCTACAATGAGCAGTTCTTC
TRBJ1-5 TRBV27 - - CASSYQGFGNQPQHF TGTGCCAGCAGCTACCAGGGGTTCGGCAATCAGCCCCAGCATTTT
TRBJ2-7 TRBV10-2 - - CASSPEGEGSYEQYF TGCGCCAGCTCACCCGAGGGGGAGGGCTCCTACGAGCAGTACTTC
TRBJ2-1 TRBV25-1 - TRBD2 CASSDGEWEGGKNEQFF TGTGCCAGCAGTGACGGAGAATGGGAGGGAGGGAAAAATGAGCAGTTCTTC
TRBJ1-3 TRBV6-1 - - CASSDDGGSGNTIYF TGTGCCAGCAGTGACGACGGGGGCTCTGGAAACACCATATATTTT
TRBJ1-5 TRBV10-3 few TRBD1 CAAAGQGSKQPQHF TGTGCCGCTGCGGGACAGGGGTCGAAGCAGCCCCAGCATTTT
TRBJ1-2 TRBV27 - - CASSLSGPNYGYTF TGTGCCAGCAGTTTAAGTGGGCCGAACTATGGCTACACCTTC
TRBJ1-2 TRBV4-2 - - CASSQRFGNLRGYGYTF TGTGCCAGCAGCCAAAGATTTGGTAATCTAAGGGGCTATGGCTACACCTTC
TRBJ2-1 TRBV6-1 - - CASRARDSYNEQFF TGTGCCAGCAGGGCGCGGGACAGTTACAATGAGCAGTTCTTC
TRBJ2-1 TRBV11-2 - - CASSTMSGPVFF TGTGCCAGCAGTACAATGTCAGGGCCGGTGTTCTTC